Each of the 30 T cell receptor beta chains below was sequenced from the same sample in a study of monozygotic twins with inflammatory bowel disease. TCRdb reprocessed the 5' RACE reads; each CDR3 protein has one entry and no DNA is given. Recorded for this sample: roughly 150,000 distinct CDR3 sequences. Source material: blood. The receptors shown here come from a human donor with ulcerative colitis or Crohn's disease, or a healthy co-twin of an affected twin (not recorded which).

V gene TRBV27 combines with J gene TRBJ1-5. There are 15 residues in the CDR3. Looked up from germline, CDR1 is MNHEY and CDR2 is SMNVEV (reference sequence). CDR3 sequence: CASSLIGYSNQPQHF.

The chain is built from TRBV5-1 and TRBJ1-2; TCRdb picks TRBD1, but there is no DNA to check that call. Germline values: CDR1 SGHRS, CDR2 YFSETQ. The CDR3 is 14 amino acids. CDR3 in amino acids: CASSPGSLNYGYTF. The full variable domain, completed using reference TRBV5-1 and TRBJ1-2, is KAGVTQTPRYLIKTRGQQVTLSCSPISGHRSVSWYQQTPGQGLQFLFEYFSETQRNKGNFPGRFSGRQFSNSRSEMNVSTLELGDSALYLCASSPGSLNYGYTFGSGTRLTVV.

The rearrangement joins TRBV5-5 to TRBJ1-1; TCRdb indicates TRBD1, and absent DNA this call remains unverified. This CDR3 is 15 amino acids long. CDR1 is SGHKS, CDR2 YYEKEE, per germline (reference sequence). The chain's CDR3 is CASSWGTGGDTEAFF.

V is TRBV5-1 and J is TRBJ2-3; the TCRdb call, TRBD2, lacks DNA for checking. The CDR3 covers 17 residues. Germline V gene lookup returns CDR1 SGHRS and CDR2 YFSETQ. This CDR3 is CASSSASGGLRTDTQYF.

CDR3: CSARKTAQETQYF. The chain carries TRBV20-1 and TRBJ2-5. The CDR3 runs 13 residues. Germline lookup yields CDR1 DFQATT and CDR2 SNEGSKA (reference sequence).

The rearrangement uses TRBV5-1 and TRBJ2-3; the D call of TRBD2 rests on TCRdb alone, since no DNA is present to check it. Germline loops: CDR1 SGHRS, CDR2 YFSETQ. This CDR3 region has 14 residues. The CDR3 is CASCPGLAGDTQYF.

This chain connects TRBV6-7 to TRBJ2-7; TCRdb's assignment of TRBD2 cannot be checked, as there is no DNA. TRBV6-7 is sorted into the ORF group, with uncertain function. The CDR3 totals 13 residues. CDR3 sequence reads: CASSGNNSGEQYF.

The CDR3 is CASSYARGRPSQGPARDTQYF. The J gene is TRBJ2-3, the V gene TRBV6-2 or TRBV6-3; TCRdb returns TRBD1, unconfirmable since there is no DNA. Germline V gene lookup returns CDR1 MNHEY and CDR2 SVGEGT. The CDR3 totals 21 residues.

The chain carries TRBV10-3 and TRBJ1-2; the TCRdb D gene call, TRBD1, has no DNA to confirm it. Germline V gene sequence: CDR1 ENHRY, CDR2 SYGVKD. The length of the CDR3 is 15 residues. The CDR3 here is CAISGPGTGVSGYTF.

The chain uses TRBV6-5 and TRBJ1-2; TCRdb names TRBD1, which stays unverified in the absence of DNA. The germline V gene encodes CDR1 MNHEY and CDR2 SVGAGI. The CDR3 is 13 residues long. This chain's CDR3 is CASSRGGDNGYTF.

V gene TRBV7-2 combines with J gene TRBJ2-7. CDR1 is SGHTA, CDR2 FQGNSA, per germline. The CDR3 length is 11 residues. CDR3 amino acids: CASSADYEQYF.

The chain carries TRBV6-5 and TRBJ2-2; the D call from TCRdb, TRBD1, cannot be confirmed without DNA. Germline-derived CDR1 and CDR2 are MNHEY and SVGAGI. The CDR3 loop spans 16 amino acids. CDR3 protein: CASIFRGPTSTGELFF.

The CDR3: CASSPDREEQFF. This sequence joins TRBV2 and TRBJ2-1; TCRdb lists TRBD1, though no DNA is available to test this call. The CDR3 is made up of 12 amino acids. Germline V CDR1 and CDR2: SNHLY, FYNNEI.

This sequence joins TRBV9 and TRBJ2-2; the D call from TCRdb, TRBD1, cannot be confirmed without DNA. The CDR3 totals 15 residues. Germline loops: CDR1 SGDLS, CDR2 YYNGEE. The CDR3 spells CASTVTDSYTGELFF.

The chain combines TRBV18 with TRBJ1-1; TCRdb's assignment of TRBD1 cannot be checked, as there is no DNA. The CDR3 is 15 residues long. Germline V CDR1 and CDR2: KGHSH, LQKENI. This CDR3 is CASSPGTEMNTEAFF.

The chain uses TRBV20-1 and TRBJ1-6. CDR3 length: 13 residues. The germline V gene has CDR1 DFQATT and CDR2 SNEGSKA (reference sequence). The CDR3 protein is CSATQGGGSPLHF.

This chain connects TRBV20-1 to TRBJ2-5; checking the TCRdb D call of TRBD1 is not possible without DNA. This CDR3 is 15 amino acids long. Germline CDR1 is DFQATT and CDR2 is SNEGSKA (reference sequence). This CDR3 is CSARNPGQGIETQYF.

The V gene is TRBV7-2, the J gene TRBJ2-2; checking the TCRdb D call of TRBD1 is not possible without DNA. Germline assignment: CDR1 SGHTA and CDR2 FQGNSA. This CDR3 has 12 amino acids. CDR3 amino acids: CASSLRGGELFF. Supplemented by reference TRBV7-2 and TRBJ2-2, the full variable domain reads GAGVSQSPSNKVTEKGKDVELRCDPISGHTALYWYRQSLGQGLEFLIYFQGNSAPDKSGLPSDRFSAERTGGSVSTLTIQRTQQEDSAVYLCASSLRGGELFFGEGSRLTVL.

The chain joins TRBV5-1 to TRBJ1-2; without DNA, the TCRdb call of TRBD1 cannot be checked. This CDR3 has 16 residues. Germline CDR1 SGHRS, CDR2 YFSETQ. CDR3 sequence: CASSLARGRVVYGYTF.

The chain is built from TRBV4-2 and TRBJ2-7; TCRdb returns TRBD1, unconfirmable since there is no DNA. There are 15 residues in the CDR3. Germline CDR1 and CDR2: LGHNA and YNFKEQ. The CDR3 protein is CASSPRGQLNYEQYF.

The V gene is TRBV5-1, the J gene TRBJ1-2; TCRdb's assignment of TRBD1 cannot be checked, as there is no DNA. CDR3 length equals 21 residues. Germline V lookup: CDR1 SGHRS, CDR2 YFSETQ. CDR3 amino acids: CASSDTGLKGPRGESNYGYTF. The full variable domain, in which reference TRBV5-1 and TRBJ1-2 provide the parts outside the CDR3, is KAGVTQTPRYLIKTRGQQVTLSCSPISGHRSVSWYQQTPGQGLQFLFEYFSETQRNKGNFPGRFSGRQFSNSRSEMNVSTLELGDSALYLCASSDTGLKGPRGESNYGYTFGSGTRLTVV.

CDR3 amino acids: CASSFLRTSGGYEQYF. This chain connects TRBV7-9 to TRBJ2-7; TCRdb proposes TRBD2, but this gene call is untestable without DNA. The CDR3 is 16 amino acids. Germline CDR1 and CDR2: SEHNR and FQNEAQ (reference sequence).

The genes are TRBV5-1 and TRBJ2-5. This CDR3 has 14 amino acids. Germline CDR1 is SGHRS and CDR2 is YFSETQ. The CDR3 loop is CASSLTSTGETQYF.

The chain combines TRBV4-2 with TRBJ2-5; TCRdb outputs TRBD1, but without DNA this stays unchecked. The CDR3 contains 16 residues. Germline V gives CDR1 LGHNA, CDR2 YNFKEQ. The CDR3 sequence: CASSYFAGQGQETQYF.

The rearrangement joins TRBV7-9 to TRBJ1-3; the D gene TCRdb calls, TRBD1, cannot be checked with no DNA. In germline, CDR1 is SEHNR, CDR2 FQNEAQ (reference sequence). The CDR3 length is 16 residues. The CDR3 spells CASTNWEGARGNTIYF.

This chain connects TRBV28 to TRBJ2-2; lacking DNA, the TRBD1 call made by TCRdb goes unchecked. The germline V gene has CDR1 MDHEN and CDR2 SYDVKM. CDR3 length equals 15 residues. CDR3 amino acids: CASVLTGGYTGELFF.

This chain's CDR3 is CASSMGHTNTGELFF. The chain uses TRBV5-1 and TRBJ2-2. Looked up from germline, CDR1 is SGHRS and CDR2 is YFSETQ. The CDR3 contains 15 residues.

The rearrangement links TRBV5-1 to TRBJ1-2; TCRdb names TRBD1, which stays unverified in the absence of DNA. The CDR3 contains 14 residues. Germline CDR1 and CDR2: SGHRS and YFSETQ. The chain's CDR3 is CASSQGQGYYGYTF.

CDR3 in amino acids: CIADRGSVETQYF. This rearrangement joins TRBV29-1 to TRBJ2-5; the D call from TCRdb, TRBD1, cannot be confirmed without DNA. Germline-derived CDR1 and CDR2 are SQVTM and ANQGSEA. CDR3 length: 13 amino acids.

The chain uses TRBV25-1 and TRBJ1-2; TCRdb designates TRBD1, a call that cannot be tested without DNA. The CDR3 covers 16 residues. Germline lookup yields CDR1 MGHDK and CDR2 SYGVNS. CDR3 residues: CASSPLTGGAGYGYTF.